The present entry profiles one T cell receptor (beta chain) with its context. This clonotype was picked up many times. The target of this receptor is not known. Base qualities are not recorded, but no much larger clone differs from it by a single base. Receptor amplification or capture employed RT-PCR. TCRdb names Illumina HiSeq 2500 as the instrument used. TCRdb redid the processing of the public reads, applying fastp at Q25 and MiXCR, and retained in-frame beta chains. Every CDR3 protein is listed once, alongside the most common genes and DNA of its rows. Here the sample has 500,000 to 650,000 distinct CDR3 sequences; less than 8% occur a single time. The ten biggest clones cover approximately 13% of the sample. These data originate in a study of response to subunit inactivated influenza vaccine (dated by TCRdb to 2016 to 2018). For the wider study: Deep quantitative profiling of the T cell receptor repertoire was used in the study to follow responses to a trivalent subunit inactivated influenza vaccine.

Broad study findings and their caveats: According to the authors, only a limited number of new T cells may be recruited by each seasonal influenza vaccination.

The CDR3 has 15 amino acids, counting the end cysteine and phenylalanine. The kept DNA is CDR3 alone, 45 bases in frame from the first base. Sequences LNHNV (CDR1) and YYDKDF (CDR2) are obtained from the germline V gene (reference sequence). Trimming takes 3 bases from V and 0 bases from J, and the germline ends sit 9 bases apart. The material sequenced was PBMCs from blood, taken around 25 months after vaccination. The origin of this receptor is a man in his fifties or sixties who received an inactivated influenza vaccine. Donor details come from another sample of the same person, matched by shared clones. The chain was built from TRBV15 and TRBJ2-1, with the D gene not confidently named. The DNA is as follows: TGTGCCACCAGCAGTTTGCGGATCTCCTACAATGAGCAGTTCTTC. It translates as CATSSLRISYNEQFF.